Listed below are T cell receptor beta chains from one sample, sequenced in a study of T cell repertoires in cytomegalovirus infection. MiXCR, applied by TCRdb to the reads, yields one record per CDR3 protein. The profile covers tens of thousands of distinct CDR3 sequences, with around 30% appearing a single time and about two thirds taken by the ten largest. These receptors are not linked to any known antigen. Sample: PBMCs, sequenced either directly or after in vitro stimulation (not recorded which). The source is a human donor in good health (CMV status not recorded). Some clones in this sample may be carry-over from other donors' samples. Each CDR3 is given without its conserved first and last residue. A D gene is named only where the DNA matches it firmly.

TRBD1 | TRBV6-1 | 13 | ASRTGQGNTGELF
TRBD2 | TRBV7-9 | 16 | ASRRLAGEGASTDTQY
NA | TRBV3-1 | 14 | ASRPRIGTLNTEAF
NA | TRBV3-1 | 17 | ASSQVIPSKQESNYGYT
TRBD1 | TRBV5-4 | 12 | ASSWDRKNTEAF
NA | TRBV29-1 | 9 | SVESRAGYT
TRBD1 | TRBV6-4 | 12 | ASSTGAGANVLT
NA | TRBV10-3 | 12 | AISEPGPDNEQF
NA | TRBV7-2 | 11 | ASSIGVGQPQH
NA | TRBV9 | 12 | ASSLGGIQETQY
TRBD2 | TRBV7-9 | 14 | ASSLPGGLAYNEQF
NA | TRBV7-6 | 13 | ASGAFLTHTGELF
NA | TRBV28 | 10 | ASSFWTYEQY